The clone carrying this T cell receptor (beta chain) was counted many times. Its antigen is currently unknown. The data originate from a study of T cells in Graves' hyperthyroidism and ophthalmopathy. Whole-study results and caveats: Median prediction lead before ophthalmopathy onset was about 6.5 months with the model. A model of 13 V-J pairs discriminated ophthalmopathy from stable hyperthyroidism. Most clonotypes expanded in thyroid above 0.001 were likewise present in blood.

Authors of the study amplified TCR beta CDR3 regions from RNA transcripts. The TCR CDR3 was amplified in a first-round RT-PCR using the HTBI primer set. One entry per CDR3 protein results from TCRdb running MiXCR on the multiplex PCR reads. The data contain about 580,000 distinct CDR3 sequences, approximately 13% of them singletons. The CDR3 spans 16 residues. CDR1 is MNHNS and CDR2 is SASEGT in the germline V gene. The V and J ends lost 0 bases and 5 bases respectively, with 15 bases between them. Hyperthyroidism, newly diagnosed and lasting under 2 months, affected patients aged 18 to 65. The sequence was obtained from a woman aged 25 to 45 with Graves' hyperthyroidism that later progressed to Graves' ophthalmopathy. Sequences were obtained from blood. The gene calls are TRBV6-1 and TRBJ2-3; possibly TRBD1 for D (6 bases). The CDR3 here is CASSEAVGAGGDTQYF. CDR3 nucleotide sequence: TGTGCCAGCAGTGAAGCAGTGGGGGCTGGGGGAGATACGCAGTATTTT.